The rows below give T cell receptor beta chains drawn from one sample of a study of response to subunit inactivated influenza vaccine. A single record per CDR3 protein comes from TCRdb applying MiXCR to the RT-PCR reads. The sample gives 500,000 to 550,000 distinct CDR3 sequences, around 8% of which show up once; 10% to 15% is in the top ten. The specimen comprised PBMCs from blood, sampled around 2 years after vaccination. These receptors all come from a man aged 45-69 years who received an inactivated influenza vaccine. The CDR3 runs from the conserved cysteine through the conserved F or W. D genes are given only for firm matches. Size tells how often a clone was seen (once, few, many) or the class of an expanded clone, and some rows leave it out.

d_call j_call clone_size v_call cdr3_aa cdr3_nt
. TRBJ1-5 few TRBV12-3/TRBV12-4 CASSLSGGPWNQPQHF TGTGCCAGCAGCCTTTCGGGGGGGCCTTGGAATCAGCCCCAGCATTTT
. TRBJ2-1 few TRBV28 CASSLVSARGSDEQFF TGTGCCAGCAGTTTAGTGAGTGCCAGGGGCTCGGATGAGCAGTTCTTC
TRBD1 TRBJ2-5 many TRBV7-2 CASSLGTAPYQETQYF TGTGCCAGCAGCCTCGGGACAGCCCCTTACCAAGAGACCCAGTACTTC
. TRBJ2-1 few TRBV7-2 CASSSGPRTAYNEQFF TGTGCCAGCAGCTCTGGCCCCCGCACAGCCTACAATGAGCAGTTCTTC
. TRBJ2-1 . TRBV4-2 CASSLTGTGRDIVKNEQFF TGTGCCAGCAGCCTCACCGGGACGGGGCGGGATATTGTTAAGAATGAGCAGTTCTTC
TRBD1 TRBJ2-1 . TRBV12-3/TRBV12-4 CASSRNPQTGNEQFF TGTGCCAGCAGCCGAAACCCTCAGACAGGGAATGAGCAGTTCTTC
TRBD2 TRBJ2-2 few TRBV20-1 CSARSGTSSHGELFF TGCAGTGCCAGGTCCGGGACTAGCTCCCACGGGGAGCTGTTTTTT
TRBD2 TRBJ2-2 . TRBV5-1 CASSLATSGRKTGELFF TGCGCCAGCAGCTTGGCCACTAGCGGGAGAAAAACCGGGGAGCTGTTTTTT
. TRBJ2-5 . TRBV12-3/TRBV12-4 CASSSPGIRETQYF TGTGCCAGCAGTTCCCCCGGGATAAGGGAGACCCAGTACTTC
. TRBJ1-1 few TRBV6-1 CASSEGRGRAEAFF TGTGCCAGCAGTGAAGGCCGGGGGCGAGCTGAAGCTTTCTTT
TRBD2 TRBJ2-3 few TRBV10-3 CAISESGLASTDTQYF TGTGCCATCAGTGAGTCGGGACTAGCGAGCACAGATACGCAGTATTTT
TRBD1 TRBJ1-2 few TRBV14 CASSLRTGGGYTF TGTGCCAGCAGCCTCCGGACAGGGGGTGGCTACACCTTC
. TRBJ2-3 few TRBV20-1 CSARVSTGLTDTQYF TGCAGTGCTAGGGTCTCGACAGGCCTCACAGATACGCAGTATTTT
. TRBJ1-5 few TRBV20-1 CSARVGQGRGGNQPQHF TGCAGTGCTAGAGTTGGGCAGGGAAGGGGAGGCAATCAGCCCCAGCATTTT
. TRBJ2-1 many TRBV12-3/TRBV12-4 CASSAQSKLQFF TGTGCCAGCAGTGCCCAGTCCAAGTTGCAGTTCTTC
. TRBJ2-2 many TRBV4-3 CASSRRGLGTGELFF TGCGCCAGCAGCAGACGGGGATTAGGCACCGGGGAGCTGTTTTTT
TRBD2 TRBJ2-1 . TRBV7-9 CASSVAGLADEQFF TGTGCCAGCAGCGTAGCGGGACTAGCGGATGAGCAGTTCTTC